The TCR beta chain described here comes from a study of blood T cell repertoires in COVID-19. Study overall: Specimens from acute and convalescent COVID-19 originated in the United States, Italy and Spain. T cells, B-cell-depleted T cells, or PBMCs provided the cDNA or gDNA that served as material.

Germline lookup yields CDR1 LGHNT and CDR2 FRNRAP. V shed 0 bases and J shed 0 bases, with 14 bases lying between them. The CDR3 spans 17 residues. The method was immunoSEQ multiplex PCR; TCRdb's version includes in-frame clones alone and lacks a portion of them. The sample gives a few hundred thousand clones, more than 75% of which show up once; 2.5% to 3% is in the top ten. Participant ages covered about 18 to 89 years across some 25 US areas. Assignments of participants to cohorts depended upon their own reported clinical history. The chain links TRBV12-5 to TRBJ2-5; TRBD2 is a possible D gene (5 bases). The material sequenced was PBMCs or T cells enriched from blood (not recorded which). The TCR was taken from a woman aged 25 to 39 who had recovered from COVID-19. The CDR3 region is CASGLVNLRADQETQYF. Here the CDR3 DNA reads TGTGCTAGTGGTTTGGTAAATTTGCGGGCGGACCAAGAGACCCAGTACTTC.